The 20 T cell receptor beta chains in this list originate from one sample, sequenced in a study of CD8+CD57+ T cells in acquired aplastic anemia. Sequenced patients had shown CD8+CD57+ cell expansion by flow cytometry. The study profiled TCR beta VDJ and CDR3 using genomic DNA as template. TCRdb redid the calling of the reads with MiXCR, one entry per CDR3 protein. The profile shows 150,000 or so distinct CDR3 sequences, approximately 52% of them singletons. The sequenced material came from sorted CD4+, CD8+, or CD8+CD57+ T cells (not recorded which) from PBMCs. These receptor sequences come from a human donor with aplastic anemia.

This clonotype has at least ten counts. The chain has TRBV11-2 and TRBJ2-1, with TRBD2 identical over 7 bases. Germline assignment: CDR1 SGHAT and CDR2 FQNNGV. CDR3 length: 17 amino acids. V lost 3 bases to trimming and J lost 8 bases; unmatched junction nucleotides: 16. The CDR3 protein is CASSFLPPGLRWDEQFF. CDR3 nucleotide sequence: TGTGCCAGCAGCTTCCTCCCGCCGGGACTACGTTGGGATGAGCAGTTCTTC.

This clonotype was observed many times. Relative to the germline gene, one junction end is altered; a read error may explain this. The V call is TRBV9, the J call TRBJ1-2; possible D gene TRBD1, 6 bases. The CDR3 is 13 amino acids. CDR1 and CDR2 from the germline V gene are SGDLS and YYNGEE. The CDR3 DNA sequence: TGTGCCAGCAACGTACAGGGAAACTATGGCTACACCTTC. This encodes CASNVQGNYGYTF.

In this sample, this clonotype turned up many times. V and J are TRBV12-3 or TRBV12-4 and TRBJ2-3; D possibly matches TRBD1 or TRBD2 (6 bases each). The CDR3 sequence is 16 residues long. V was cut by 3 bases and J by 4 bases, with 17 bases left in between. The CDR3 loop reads CASSLRGGWVSDTQYF. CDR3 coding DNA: TGTGCCAGCAGTTTGAGAGGGGGGTGGGTTTCAGATACGCAGTATTTT.

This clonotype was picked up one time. CDR3 protein: CATSGLAGEGNTGELFF. The CDR3 nucleotides are TGTGCCACATCGGGACTAGCGGGAGAGGGGAACACCGGGGAGCTGTTTTTT. The chain combines TRBV24-1 with TRBJ2-2; the match to TRBD2 covers 14 bases. Trimming cost V 10 bases and J 1 base; bases outside gene matches: 7. Per germline, CDR1 KGHDR and CDR2 SFDVKD. This CDR3 region has 17 residues.

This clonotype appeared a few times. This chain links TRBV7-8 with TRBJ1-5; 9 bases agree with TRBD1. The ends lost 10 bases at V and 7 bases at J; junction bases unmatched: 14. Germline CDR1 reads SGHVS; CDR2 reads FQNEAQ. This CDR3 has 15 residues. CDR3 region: CATTRDRVPGQPQHF. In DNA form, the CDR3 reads TGTGCCACCACCCGGGACAGGGTACCGGGGCAGCCCCAGCATTTT.

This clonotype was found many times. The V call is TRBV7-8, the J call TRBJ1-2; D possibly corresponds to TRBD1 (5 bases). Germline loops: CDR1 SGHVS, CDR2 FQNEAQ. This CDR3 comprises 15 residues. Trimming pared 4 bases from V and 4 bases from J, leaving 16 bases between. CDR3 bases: TGTGCCAGCAGCTCAGGGCGTCTTATATCCTATGGCTACACCTTC. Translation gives CASSSGRLISYGYTF.

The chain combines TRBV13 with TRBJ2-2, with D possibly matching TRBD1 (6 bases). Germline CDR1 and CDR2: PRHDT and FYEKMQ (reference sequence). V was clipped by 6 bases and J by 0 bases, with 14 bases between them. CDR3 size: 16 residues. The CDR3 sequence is CASRGDIYANTGELFF. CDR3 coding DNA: TGTGCCAGCAGAGGGGACATCTACGCGAACACCGGGGAGCTGTTTTTT.

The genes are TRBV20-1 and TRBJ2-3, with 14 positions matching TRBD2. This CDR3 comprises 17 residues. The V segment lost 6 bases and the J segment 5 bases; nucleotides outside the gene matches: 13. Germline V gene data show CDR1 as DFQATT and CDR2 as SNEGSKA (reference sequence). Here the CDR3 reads CSAPSTGGLAGVDTQYF. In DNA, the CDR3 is TGCAGTGCCCCTTCGACCGGGGGACTAGCGGGAGTAGATACGCAGTATTTT.

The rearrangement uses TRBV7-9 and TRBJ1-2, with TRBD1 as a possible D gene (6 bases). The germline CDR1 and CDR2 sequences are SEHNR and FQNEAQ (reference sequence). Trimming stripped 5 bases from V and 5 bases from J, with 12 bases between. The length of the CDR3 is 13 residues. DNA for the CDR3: TGTGCCAGCAGCACGGACAGCAGTTATGGCTACACCTTC. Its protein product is CASSTDSSYGYTF.

CDR3 loop: CASHSRAQGAQYF. The CDR3, as DNA: TGTGCCAGCCATAGTCGAGCGCAGGGGGCGCAGTATTTT. The chain links TRBV6-1 to TRBJ2-3; 7 nucleotides align to TRBD1. This CDR3 region has 13 residues. Germline values: CDR1 MNHNS, CDR2 SASEGT. V shed 8 bases and J 10 bases; nucleotides not matched to a gene: 12.

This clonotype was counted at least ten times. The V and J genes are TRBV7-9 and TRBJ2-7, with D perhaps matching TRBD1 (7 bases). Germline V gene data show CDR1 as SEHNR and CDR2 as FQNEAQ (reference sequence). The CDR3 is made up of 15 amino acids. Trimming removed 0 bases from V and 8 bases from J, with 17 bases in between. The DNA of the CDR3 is TGTGCCAGCAGCTTAGCGCGGGACAGCCCGTTCCAGCAGTACTTC. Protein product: CASSLARDSPFQQYF.

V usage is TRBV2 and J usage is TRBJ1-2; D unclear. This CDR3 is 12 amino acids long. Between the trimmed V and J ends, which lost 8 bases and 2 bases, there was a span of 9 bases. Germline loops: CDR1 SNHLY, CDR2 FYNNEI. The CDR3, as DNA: TGTGCCAGCCGAGGAGGGAACTATGGCTACACCTTC. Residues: CASRGGNYGYTF.

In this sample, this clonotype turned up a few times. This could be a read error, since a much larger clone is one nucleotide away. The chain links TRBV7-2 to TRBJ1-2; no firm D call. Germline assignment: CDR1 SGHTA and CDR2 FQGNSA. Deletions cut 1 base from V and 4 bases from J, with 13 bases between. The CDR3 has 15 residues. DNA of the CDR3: TGTGCCAGCAGCTTAGTTGGCAGCTCTAGCTATGGCTACACCTTC. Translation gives CASSLVGSSSYGYTF.

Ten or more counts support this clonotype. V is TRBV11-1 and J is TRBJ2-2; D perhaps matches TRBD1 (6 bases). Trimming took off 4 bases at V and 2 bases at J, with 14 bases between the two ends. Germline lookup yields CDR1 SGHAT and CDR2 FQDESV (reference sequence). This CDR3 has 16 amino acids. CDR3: CASSYPGDTNTGELFF. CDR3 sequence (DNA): TGTGCCAGCAGCTATCCTGGGGACACAAACACCGGGGAGCTGTTTTTT.

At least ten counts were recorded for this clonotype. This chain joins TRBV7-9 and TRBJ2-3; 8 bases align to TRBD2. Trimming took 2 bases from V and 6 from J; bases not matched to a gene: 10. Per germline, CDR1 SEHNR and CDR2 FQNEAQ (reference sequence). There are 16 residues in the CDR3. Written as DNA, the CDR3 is TGTGCCAGCAGCTTATCAGGACGGGGGGGCATCGATACGCAGTATTTT. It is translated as CASSLSGRGGIDTQYF.

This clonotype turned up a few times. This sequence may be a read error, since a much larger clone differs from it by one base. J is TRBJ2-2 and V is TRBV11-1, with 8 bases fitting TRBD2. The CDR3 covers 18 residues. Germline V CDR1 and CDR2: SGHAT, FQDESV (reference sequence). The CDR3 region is CASSLGRGGTENTGELLF. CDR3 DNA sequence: TGTGCCAGCAGCTTAGGACGGGGGGGGACGGAGAACACCGGGGAGCTGCTTTTT.

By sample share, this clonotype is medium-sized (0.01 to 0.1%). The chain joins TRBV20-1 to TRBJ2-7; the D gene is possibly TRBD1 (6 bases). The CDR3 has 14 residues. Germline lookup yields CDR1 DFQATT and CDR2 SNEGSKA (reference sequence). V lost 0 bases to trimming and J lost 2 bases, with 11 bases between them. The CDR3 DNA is TGCAGTGCTAGAGAGGGTCCAGGGGCCTACGAGCAGTACTTC. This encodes CSAREGPGAYEQYF.

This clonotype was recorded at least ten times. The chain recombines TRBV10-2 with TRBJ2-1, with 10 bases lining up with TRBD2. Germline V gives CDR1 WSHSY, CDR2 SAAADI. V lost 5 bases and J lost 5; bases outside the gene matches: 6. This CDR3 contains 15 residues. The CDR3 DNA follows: TGCGCCAGCAGTCTGAGCGGGGGGGCCGACAATGAGCAGTTCTTC. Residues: CASSLSGGADNEQFF.

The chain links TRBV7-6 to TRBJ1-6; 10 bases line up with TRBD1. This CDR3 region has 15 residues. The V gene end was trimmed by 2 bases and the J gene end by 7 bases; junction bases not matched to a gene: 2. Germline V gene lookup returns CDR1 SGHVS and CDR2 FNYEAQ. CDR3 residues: CASSLRGQGNSPLHF. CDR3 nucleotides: TGTGCCAGCAGCTTACGGGGACAGGGGAATTCACCCCTCCACTTT. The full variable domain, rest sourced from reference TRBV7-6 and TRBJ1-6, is GAGVSQSPRYKVTKRGQDVALRCDPISGHVSLYWYRQALGQGPEFLTYFNYEAQQDKSGLPNDRFSAERPEGSISTLTIQRTEQRDSAMYRCASSLRGQGNSPLHFGNGTRLTVT.

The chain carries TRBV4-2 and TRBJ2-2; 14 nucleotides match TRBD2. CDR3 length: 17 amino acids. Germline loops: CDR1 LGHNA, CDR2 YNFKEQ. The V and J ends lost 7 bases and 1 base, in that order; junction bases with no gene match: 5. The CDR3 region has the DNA TGTGCCAGCAACGGAGGGACTAGCGGGGGGAACACCGGGGAGCTGTTTTTT. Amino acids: CASNGGTSGGNTGELFF.